The 3 T cell receptor beta chains below come from one sample, sequenced in a study of OX40 agonist ivuxolimab in advanced cancers. Sequencing used immunoSEQ multiplex PCR; TCRdb keeps in-frame clones, though not all of them. The sample holds 65,000 to 95,000 clones, about 86% seen once. The specimen was CD4+ or CD8+ T cells sorted from blood, collected in a trial of the OX40 agonist ivuxolimab. Receptors were obtained from an adult with an advanced solid tumor such as melanoma, head and neck, liver or kidney cancer.

V and J are TRBV10-3 and TRBJ1-3; D unclear. CDR3 length: 14 amino acids. V lost 4 bases and J lost 4, with 11 bases in between. Germline loops: CDR1 ENHRY, CDR2 SYGVKD. CDR3 region: CAISALKLGNTIYF. DNA for the CDR3: TGTGCCATCAGTGCCCTAAAACTAGGAAACACCATATATTTT.

The chain employs TRBV5-4 and TRBJ1-6; D perhaps matches TRBD1 (6 bases). V lost 3 bases, J lost 13 bases, and 11 bases lay in between. Germline CDR1 is SGHNT and CDR2 is YYREEE (reference sequence). The CDR3 contains 12 residues. CDR3 sequence reads: CASSSGDTPLHF. CDR3 DNA: TGTGCCAGCAGCTCGGGGGACACCCCCCTCCACTTT.

As regards this clone: A junction boundary mismatches the germline segment, possibly from a read error. This sequence joins TRBV15 and TRBJ1-2; D is perhaps TRBD1 (5 bases). CDR3 size: 15 residues. The V gene's germline CDR1 is LNHNV and CDR2 YYDKDF (reference sequence). The CDR3 DNA follows: TGTGCCACCAGGAGAGGAGAACAGGCCATCTATGGCTACACCTTC. It specifies CATRRGEQAIYGYTF.